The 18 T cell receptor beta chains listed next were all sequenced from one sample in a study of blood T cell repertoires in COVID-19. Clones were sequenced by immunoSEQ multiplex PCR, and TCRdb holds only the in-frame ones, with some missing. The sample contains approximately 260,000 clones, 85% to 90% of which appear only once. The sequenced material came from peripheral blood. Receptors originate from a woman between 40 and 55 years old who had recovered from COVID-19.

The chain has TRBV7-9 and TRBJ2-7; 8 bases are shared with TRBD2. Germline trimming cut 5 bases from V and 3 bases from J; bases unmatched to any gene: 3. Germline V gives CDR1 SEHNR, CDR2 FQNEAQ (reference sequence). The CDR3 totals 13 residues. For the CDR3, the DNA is TGTGCCAGCAGCGATAGCGGGATCTACGAGCAGTACGTC. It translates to CASSDSGIYEQYV.

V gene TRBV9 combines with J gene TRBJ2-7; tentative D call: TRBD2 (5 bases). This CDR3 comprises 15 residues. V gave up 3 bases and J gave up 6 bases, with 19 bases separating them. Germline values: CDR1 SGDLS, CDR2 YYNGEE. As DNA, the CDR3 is TGTGCCAGCAGCGCCCGGACTGGCGGGTGGGGCGAGCAGTACTTC. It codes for CASSARTGGWGEQYF.

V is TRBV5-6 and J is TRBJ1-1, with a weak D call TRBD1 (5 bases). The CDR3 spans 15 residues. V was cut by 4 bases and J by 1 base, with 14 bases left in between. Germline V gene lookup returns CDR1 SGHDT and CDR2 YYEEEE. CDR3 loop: CASSPLRVTNTEAFF. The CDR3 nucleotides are TGTGCCAGCAGCCCACTCAGGGTCACGAACACTGAAGCTTTCTTT. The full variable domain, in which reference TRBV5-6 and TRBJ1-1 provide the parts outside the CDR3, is DAGVTQSPTHLIKTRGQQVTLRCSPKSGHDTVSWYQQALGQGPQFIFQYYEEEERQRGNFPDRFSGHQFPNYSSELNVNALLLGDSALYLCASSPLRVTNTEAFFGQGTRLTVV.

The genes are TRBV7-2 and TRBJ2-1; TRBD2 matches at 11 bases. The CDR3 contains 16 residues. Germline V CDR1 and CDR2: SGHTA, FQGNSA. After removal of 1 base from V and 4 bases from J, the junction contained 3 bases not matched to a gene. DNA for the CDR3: TGTGCCAGCAGCTTAGTGGCTAGCGGGGGGTACAATGAGCAGTTCTTC. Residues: CASSLVASGGYNEQFF.

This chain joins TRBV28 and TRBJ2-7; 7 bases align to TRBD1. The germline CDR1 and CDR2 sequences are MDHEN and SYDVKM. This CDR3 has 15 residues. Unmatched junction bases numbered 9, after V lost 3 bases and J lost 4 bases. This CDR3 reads CASSFTGARLYEQYF. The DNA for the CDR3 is TGTGCCAGCAGTTTTACAGGGGCCCGACTTTACGAGCAGTACTTC.

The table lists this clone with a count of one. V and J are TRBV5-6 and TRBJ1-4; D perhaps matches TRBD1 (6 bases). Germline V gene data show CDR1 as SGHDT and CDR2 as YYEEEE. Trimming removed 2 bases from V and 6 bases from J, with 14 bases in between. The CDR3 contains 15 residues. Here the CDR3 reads CASSFDLQGDEKLFF. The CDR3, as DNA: TGTGCCAGCAGCTTTGATTTACAGGGTGATGAAAAACTGTTTTTT.

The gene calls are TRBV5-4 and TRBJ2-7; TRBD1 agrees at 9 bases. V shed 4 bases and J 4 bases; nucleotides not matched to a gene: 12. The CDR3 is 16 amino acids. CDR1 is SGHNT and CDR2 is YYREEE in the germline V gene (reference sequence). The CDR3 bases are TGTGCCAGCAGCGTGGGACAGGGAAGGAGTCTATACGAGCAGTACTTC. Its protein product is CASSVGQGRSLYEQYF.

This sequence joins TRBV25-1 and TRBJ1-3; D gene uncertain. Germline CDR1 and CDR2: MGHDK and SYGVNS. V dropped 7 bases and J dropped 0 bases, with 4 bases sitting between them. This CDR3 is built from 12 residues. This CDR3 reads CASTGSGNTIYF. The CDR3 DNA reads TGTGCCAGCACCGGCTCTGGAAACACCATATATTTT.

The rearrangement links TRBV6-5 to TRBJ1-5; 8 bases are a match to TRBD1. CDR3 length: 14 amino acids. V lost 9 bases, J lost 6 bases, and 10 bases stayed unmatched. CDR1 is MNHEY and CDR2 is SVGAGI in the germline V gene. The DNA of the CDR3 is TGTGCCAGTAGTACAGGGGGTAGCGCTCAGCCCCAGCATTTT. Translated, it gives CASSTGGSAQPQHF.

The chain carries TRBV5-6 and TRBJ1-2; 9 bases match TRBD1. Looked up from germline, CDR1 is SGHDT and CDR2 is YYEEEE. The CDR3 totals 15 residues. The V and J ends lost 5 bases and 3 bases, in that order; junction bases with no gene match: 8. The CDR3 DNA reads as TGTGCCAGCAGGAAGCCGGGACAGGGAGACTATGGCTACACCTTC. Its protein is CASRKPGQGDYGYTF.

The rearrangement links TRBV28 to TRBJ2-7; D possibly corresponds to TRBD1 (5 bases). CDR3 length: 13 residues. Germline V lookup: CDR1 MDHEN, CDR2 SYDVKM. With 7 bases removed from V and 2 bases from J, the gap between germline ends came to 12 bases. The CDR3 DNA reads TGTGCCAGCACTCTCAGGGCTCCCTACGAGCAGTACTTC. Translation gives CASTLRAPYEQYF.

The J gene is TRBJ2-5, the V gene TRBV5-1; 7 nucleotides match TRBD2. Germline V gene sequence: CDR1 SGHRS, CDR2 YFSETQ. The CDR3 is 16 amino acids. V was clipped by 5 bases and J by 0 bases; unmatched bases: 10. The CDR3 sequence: CASRGLGGSYQETQYF. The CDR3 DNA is TGCGCCAGCAGAGGCTTAGGCGGGAGTTACCAAGAGACCCAGTACTTC.

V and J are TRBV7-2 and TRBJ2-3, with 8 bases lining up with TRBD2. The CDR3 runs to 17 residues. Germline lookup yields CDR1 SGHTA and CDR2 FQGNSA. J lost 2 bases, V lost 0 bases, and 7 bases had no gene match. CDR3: CASSLAWGLEITDTQYF. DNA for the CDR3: TGTGCCAGCAGCTTAGCGTGGGGACTAGAAATCACAGATACGCAGTATTTT.

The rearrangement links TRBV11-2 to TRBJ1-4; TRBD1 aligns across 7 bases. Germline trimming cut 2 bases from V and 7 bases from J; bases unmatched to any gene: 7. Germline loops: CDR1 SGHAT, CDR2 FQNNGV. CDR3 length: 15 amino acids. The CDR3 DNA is TGTGCCAGCAGCTTACAAGGAGGGGGCATTGAAAAACTGTTTTTT. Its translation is CASSLQGGGIEKLFF.

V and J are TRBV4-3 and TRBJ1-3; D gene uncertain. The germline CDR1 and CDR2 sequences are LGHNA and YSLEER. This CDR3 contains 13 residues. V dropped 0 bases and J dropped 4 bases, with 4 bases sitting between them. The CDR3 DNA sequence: TGCGCCAGCAGCCAAGATCAGGGAAACACCATATATTTT. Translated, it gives CASSQDQGNTIYF.

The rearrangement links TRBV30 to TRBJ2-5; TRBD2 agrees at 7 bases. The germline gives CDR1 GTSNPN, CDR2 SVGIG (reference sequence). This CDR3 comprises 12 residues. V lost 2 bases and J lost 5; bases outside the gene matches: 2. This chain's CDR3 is CAWSLSGETQYF. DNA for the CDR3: TGTGCCTGGAGTCTTAGCGGGGAGACCCAGTACTTC. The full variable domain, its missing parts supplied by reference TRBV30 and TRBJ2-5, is SQTIHQWPATLVQPVGSPLSLECTVEGTSNPNLYWYRQAAGRGLQLLFYSVGIGQISSEVPQNLSASRPQDRQFILSSKKLLLSDSGFYLCAWSLSGETQYFGPGTRLLVL.

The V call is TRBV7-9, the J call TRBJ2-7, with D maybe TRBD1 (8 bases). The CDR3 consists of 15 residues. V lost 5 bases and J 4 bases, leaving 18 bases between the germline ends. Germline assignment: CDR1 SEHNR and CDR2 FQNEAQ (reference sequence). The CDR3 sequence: CASSIHDRGGYEQYV. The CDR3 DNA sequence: TGTGCCAGCAGCATCCACGACAGGGGAGGGTACGAGCAGTACGTC.

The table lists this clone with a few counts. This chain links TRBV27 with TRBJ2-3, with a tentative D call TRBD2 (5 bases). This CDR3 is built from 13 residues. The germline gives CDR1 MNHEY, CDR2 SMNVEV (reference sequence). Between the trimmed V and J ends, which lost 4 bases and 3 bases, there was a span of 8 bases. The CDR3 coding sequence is TGTGCCAGCAGTTCCGGGATTACAGATACGCAGTATTTT. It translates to CASSSGITDTQYF.